One sample yielded the 21 T cell receptor beta chains listed below, sequenced in a study of T-cell reconstitution after alpha-beta-depleted transplantation in children. Unique molecular identifiers tagged the TCRbeta library. From the PCR reads, TCRdb called clonotypes with MiXCR, one entry per CDR3 protein. Of approximately 980,000 distinct CDR3 sequences listed, 25% to 35% are singletons. The material was PBMCs, mostly from graft donor cells, obtained 360 days after TCRalphabeta/CD19-depleted stem cell transplant. The receptors stem from a boy in the first two years of life who had a stem cell transplant for SCID, so the T cells may come from the graft donor.

The J gene is TRBJ2-1, the V gene TRBV6-1, with 12 positions matching TRBD2. V gave up 7 bases and J gave up 6 bases; unmatched junction bases: 7. The CDR3 covers 15 residues. Germline V gene data show CDR1 as MNHNS and CDR2 as SASEGT. CDR3 protein: CASTPTSGGPNEQFF. CDR3 nucleotides: TGTGCCAGCACCCCTACTAGCGGGGGGCCCAATGAGCAGTTCTTC.

The V and J genes are TRBV18 and TRBJ1-4, with TRBD1 as a possible D gene (5 bases). V was clipped by 5 bases and J by 5 bases, with 15 bases between them. The CDR3 totals 15 residues. Germline V gene sequence: CDR1 KGHSH, CDR2 LQKENI. In nucleotides, the CDR3 is TGTGCCAGCTCAGTAACGGGACCGCCGAATGAAAAACTGTTTTTT. It translates to CASSVTGPPNEKLFF.

This clonotype showed up just once. A junction boundary mismatches the germline segment, possibly from a read error. The V call is TRBV3-1, the J call TRBJ2-2; 10 bases map to TRBD2. Germline V gene lookup returns CDR1 LGHDT and CDR2 YNNKEL (reference sequence). This CDR3 spans 18 amino acids. CDR3 region: CACRPRPASGGFAGELFF. CDR3 nucleotides: TGTGCCTGCAGACCGCGGCCCGCTAGCGGGGGATTTGCCGGGGAGCTGTTTTTT.

The genes are TRBV2 and TRBJ1-5, with 8 bases lining up with TRBD1. The CDR3 is 12 residues long. CDR1 is SNHLY, CDR2 FYNNEI, per germline. Germline trimming cut 9 bases from V and 9 bases from J; bases unmatched to any gene: 7. The CDR3 spells CASSQGAGPQHF. The CDR3 bases are TGTGCCAGTTCTCAGGGGGCCGGGCCCCAGCATTTT.

The rearrangement uses TRBV4-3 and TRBJ1-3; no clear D. CDR3 size: 13 residues. V was shortened by 0 bases and J by 7 bases, with 7 bases between the two germline ends. CDR1 is LGHNA and CDR2 is YSLEER in the germline V gene. CDR3 in DNA: TGCGCCAGCAGCCAAGATTGGGAGAACACCATATATTTT. It translates to CASSQDWENTIYF.

The CDR3 sequence: CASSLDLAATQYF. The CDR3 DNA sequence: TGTGCCAGCAGCTTAGATTTGGCGGCTACGCAGTATTTT. J is TRBJ2-3 and V is TRBV11-2; D is unresolved. Trimming pared 0 bases from V and 8 bases from J, leaving 9 bases between. The CDR3 is 13 residues long. Germline V lookup: CDR1 SGHAT, CDR2 FQNNGV.

CDR3: CSARDLTSGLGELFF. The CDR3 bases are TGCAGTGCTAGAGATTTAACTAGCGGTCTCGGGGAGCTGTTTTTT. The gene calls are TRBV20-1 and TRBJ2-2, with 8 bases matching TRBD2. Germline CDR1 is DFQATT and CDR2 is SNEGSKA (reference sequence). The J segment lost 7 bases and the V segment lost 0 bases, leaving 7 bases of the junction unmatched. CDR3 length equals 15 residues.

V is TRBV20-1 and J is TRBJ1-5, with 9 bases lining up with TRBD1. The CDR3 has 18 amino acids. With 0 bases clipped from V and 4 bases from J, the junction kept 13 bases outside the gene matches. Germline CDR1 is DFQATT and CDR2 is SNEGSKA (reference sequence). The CDR3 loop is CSAREAGTGRIRNQPQHF. DNA for the CDR3: TGCAGTGCTAGAGAAGCCGGGACAGGGAGGATTAGGAATCAGCCCCAGCATTTT.

This chain joins TRBV4-3 and TRBJ2-3, with 7 bases lining up with TRBD1. This CDR3 is 17 amino acids long. V lost 4 bases, J lost 1 base, and 11 bases stayed unmatched. Germline CDR1 is LGHNA and CDR2 is YSLEER. CDR3 protein: CASSRGTQGDGTDTQYF. CDR3 nucleotides: TGCGCCAGCAGCCGTGGGACGCAGGGGGACGGCACAGATACGCAGTATTTT.

V and J are TRBV20-1 and TRBJ2-5, with 7 positions matching TRBD2. After removal of 3 bases from V and 1 base from J, the junction contained 11 bases not matched to a gene. CDR1 is DFQATT and CDR2 is SNEGSKA in the germline V gene (reference sequence). The CDR3 is 16 amino acids. CDR3 sequence: CSASGISGVIQETQYF. As DNA, the CDR3 is TGCAGTGCTAGTGGAATAAGCGGGGTCATCCAAGAGACCCAGTACTTC.

The chain employs TRBV5-6 and TRBJ2-5; D possibly corresponds to TRBD2 (5 bases). The germline V and J ends were trimmed by 2 bases and 4 bases, with 9 bases remaining between them. CDR3 size: 13 residues. From germline, CDR1 is SGHDT and CDR2 YYEEEE. CDR3 DNA sequence: TGTGCCAGCAGCTTAGGACTTCCAGAGACCCAGTACTTC. Its translation is CASSLGLPETQYF. The full variable domain, completed using reference TRBV5-6 and TRBJ2-5, is DAGVTQSPTHLIKTRGQQVTLRCSPKSGHDTVSWYQQALGQGPQFIFQYYEEEERQRGNFPDRFSGHQFPNYSSELNVNALLLGDSALYLCASSLGLPETQYFGPGTRLLVL.

The CDR3 loop reads CASSKDRAWGSPLHF. CDR3 DNA sequence: TGTGCCAGCAGCAAGGACAGGGCATGGGGTTCACCCCTCCACTTT. The rearrangement uses TRBV7-2 and TRBJ1-6; 8 bases match TRBD1. The V gene's germline CDR1 is SGHTA and CDR2 FQGNSA. The V gene end was trimmed by 5 bases and the J gene end by 9 bases; junction bases not matched to a gene: 9. The CDR3 has 15 amino acids.

The chain couples TRBV12-3 or TRBV12-4 to TRBJ1-5; D is unclear. V lost 3 bases, J lost 9 bases, and 9 bases lay in between. CDR3 length equals 12 residues. Here the CDR3 reads CASSFIYLPQHF. The CDR3 DNA reads TGTGCCAGCAGTTTTATTTATTTGCCCCAGCATTTT.

J is TRBJ2-3 and V is TRBV7-8; D gene uncertain. CDR1 is SGHVS and CDR2 is FQNEAQ in the germline V gene. The CDR3 covers 14 residues. Trimming stripped 5 bases from V and 1 base from J, with 10 bases between. This chain's CDR3 is CASSQRSGTDTQYF. CDR3 sequence (DNA): TGTGCCAGCAGCCAGAGATCTGGCACAGATACGCAGTATTTT. Complete variable domain (other parts from reference TRBV7-8 and TRBJ2-3): GAGVSQSPRYKVAKRGQDVALRCDPISGHVSLFWYQQALGQGPEFLTYFQNEAQLDKSGLPSDRFFAERPEGSVSTLKIQRTQQEDSAVYLCASSQRSGTDTQYFGPGTRLTVL.

This clonotype was counted many times. The chain links TRBV29-1 to TRBJ2-1, with 7 positions matching TRBD1. The V and J ends lost 6 bases and 5 bases, in that order; junction bases with no gene match: 7. CDR1 and CDR2 from the germline V gene are SQVTM and ANQGSEA. This CDR3 region has 13 residues. Here the CDR3 reads CSVPGTAHNEQFF. CDR3 nucleotide sequence: TGCAGCGTCCCCGGGACAGCCCACAATGAGCAGTTCTTC.

The V call is TRBV12-3 or TRBV12-4, the J call TRBJ2-5, with no clear D. The CDR3 has 15 amino acids. V lost 0 bases and J 4 bases, leaving 12 bases between the germline ends. CDR3 DNA: TGTGCCAGCAGTTTAGCGATGGGGATTGGAGAGACCCAGTACTTC. As protein: CASSLAMGIGETQYF.

This clonotype is a singleton in its sample. The chain couples TRBV7-9 to TRBJ1-2, with unresolved D. V was clipped by 3 bases and J by 6 bases, with 14 bases between them. The CDR3 is made up of 14 amino acids. Germline-derived CDR1 and CDR2 are SEHNR and FQNEAQ (reference sequence). This chain's CDR3 is CASSFATPGDGYTF. The CDR3 DNA follows: TGTGCCAGCAGCTTTGCTACTCCGGGCGATGGCTACACCTTC.

The V and J genes are TRBV5-5 and TRBJ1-6; D unclear. Germline V gives CDR1 SGHKS, CDR2 YYEKEE (reference sequence). Trimming left V 1 base short and J 9 bases short, with 17 bases between. There are 16 residues in the CDR3. The CDR3, as DNA: TGTGCCAGCAGCTTGCGGACGGAAACCCCGGTTTCACCCCTCCACTTT. Translation: CASSLRTETPVSPLHF.

This chain connects TRBV6-4 to TRBJ1-1; the D is unclear. The length of the CDR3 is 13 residues. V shed 2 bases and J shed 4 bases, with 8 bases lying between them. Germline CDR1 reads MRHNA; CDR2 reads SNTAGT. CDR3 region: CASSDLLGTEAFF. The CDR3 region has the DNA TGTGCCAGCAGTGACCTCCTGGGCACTGAAGCTTTCTTT.

This clonotype was counted at least ten times. The chain carries TRBV4-1 and TRBJ2-5, with 8 bases aligning to TRBD1. Germline trimming cut 5 bases from V and 2 bases from J; bases unmatched to any gene: 4. The CDR3 sequence is 14 residues long. Germline loops: CDR1 MGHRA, CDR2 YSYEKL. The CDR3 spells CASSARTGQETQYF. DNA of the CDR3: TGCGCCAGCAGCGCGAGGACAGGGCAAGAGACCCAGTACTTC.

This clonotype occurred a few times. The rearrangement joins TRBV3-1 to TRBJ2-3, with D possibly TRBD2 on 5 matching bases. CDR1 and CDR2 (germline): LGHDT, YNNKEL (reference sequence). The CDR3 runs 15 residues. Trimming took 1 base from V and 5 from J, leaving 13 bases between them. In nucleotides, the CDR3 is TGTGCCAGCAGCCAAGGTCCGGGGTTTGGAGATACGCAGTATTTT. Protein: CASSQGPGFGDTQYF.